This is a list of T cell receptor beta chains from one sample in a study of cytomegalovirus exposure and HLA in healthy donors. Sequencing used immunoSEQ multiplex PCR; TCRdb keeps in-frame clones, though not all of them. The table includes over 150,000 clones, about four fifths detected once. Sequenced input: PBMCs. These receptors all come from a boy aged 2 to 10 in good health and CMV-seronegative. Both conserved end residues are trimmed from each CDR3.

V gene	J gene	CDR3 protein
TRBV6-1	TRBJ2-1	ASSTLHSSYNEQF
TRBV4-1	TRBJ1-2	ASSQVAGWDYGYT
TRBV5-6	TRBJ2-3	ASSVAPGDTQY
TRBV7-9	TRBJ1-1	ASSLLPRNTEAF
TRBV5-6	TRBJ2-5	ASSFTGLTETQY
TRBV5-5	TRBJ1-2	ASFGTGLWVGYT
TRBV2	TRBJ2-6	ASTWGGLSGANVLT
TRBV18	TRBJ2-3	ASSPLPDTQY
TRBV19	TRBJ2-1	ASRSPSGSVTEQF
TRBV5-6	TRBJ2-1	ASSLLAGEQF
TRBV7-9	TRBJ2-7	ASSLTGQASYEQY
TRBV29-1	TRBJ2-5	SVDQGMGETQY
TRBV19	TRBJ2-7	ASRDTLKSYEQY
TRBV5-1	TRBJ2-3	ASSFPGGRAETDTQY
TRBV18	TRBJ1-1	ATSKKRTGAWAEAF
TRBV5-6	TRBJ2-1	ASSLAQVNEQF
TRBV27	TRBJ2-1	ASSTGQPSYNEQF
TRBV7-3	TRBJ1-1	ASSLYMNTEAF
TRBV13	TRBJ1-1	ASSSETGLNTEAF
TRBV30	TRBJ2-3	AWSPYPLGEARTDTQY
TRBV19	TRBJ2-3	ASSISRTDTQY
TRBV27	TRBJ1-1	ASSLTGGFNTEAF
TRBV5-6	TRBJ1-1	ASSGDRLLNTEAF
TRBV6-5	TRBJ2-7	ASRTQLADPYEQY
TRBV10-3	TRBJ2-5	AISDSGLAETQY
TRBV29-1	TRBJ2-2	SVGSGNTGELF
TRBV10-2	TRBJ1-1	ASGTGNTEAF
TRBV6-5	TRBJ2-3	ASSRGLNTDTQY
TRBV2	TRBJ1-5	ASSEYSMGNQPQH
TRBV6-5	TRBJ1-2	ASSYVGQNRYGYT
TRBV6-1	TRBJ1-1	ASPPWTGNTEAF
TRBV6-5	TRBJ1-6	ASRDREASPLH
TRBV6-1	TRBJ1-4	ASSPLGTGEEKLF
TRBV10-1	TRBJ2-1	ASSPGQPNYYNEQF
TRBV10-3	TRBJ2-3	AIRTPGGLAGAEVY
TRBV27	TRBJ1-2	ASSPREGFYGYT
TRBV7-9	TRBJ2-3	ASSPGQGGYNQDTQY
TRBV4-2	TRBJ1-6	ASSRLLEQGNSPLH
TRBV27	TRBJ1-5	ASSTDRDQPQH
TRBV6-5	TRBJ1-1	ASRDRGKTAEAF
TRBV19	TRBJ2-7	ASSVRGSSYEQY
TRBV6-6	TRBJ1-5	ASNKLGEVQPQH
TRBV6-5	TRBJ1-5	ASRRTANQPQH
TRBV6-5	TRBJ2-7	ASSYSTGQVSYEQY
TRBV2	TRBJ2-7	ASRETTPPQY
TRBV2	TRBJ2-1	ASSYYIAERPNNEQF
TRBV2	TRBJ2-7	ASSGSSYYEQY
TRBV5-1	TRBJ1-2	ASSLTKQGSPSYT
TRBV14	TRBJ2-7	ASSQASEGTDEQY
TRBV6-5	TRBJ2-3	ASSYSYAGGGDTQY
TRBV7-9	TRBJ2-7	ASSFQAYEQY
TRBV7-6	TRBJ2-7	ASSYRPHASSYEQY
TRBV4-1	TRBJ2-7	ASSQDLIRMWSQYEQY
TRBV27	TRBJ1-5	ASSFSGSTAQH
TRBV5-1	TRBJ2-7	ASSFRGIIWHEQY
TRBV28	TRBJ1-5	ASSFVLGRNQPQH
TRBV11-2	TRBJ1-1	ASSLPGSEAF
TRBV5-1	TRBJ1-1	ASSSDQGLNTEAF
TRBV14	TRBJ1-1	ASSGQGAEAF